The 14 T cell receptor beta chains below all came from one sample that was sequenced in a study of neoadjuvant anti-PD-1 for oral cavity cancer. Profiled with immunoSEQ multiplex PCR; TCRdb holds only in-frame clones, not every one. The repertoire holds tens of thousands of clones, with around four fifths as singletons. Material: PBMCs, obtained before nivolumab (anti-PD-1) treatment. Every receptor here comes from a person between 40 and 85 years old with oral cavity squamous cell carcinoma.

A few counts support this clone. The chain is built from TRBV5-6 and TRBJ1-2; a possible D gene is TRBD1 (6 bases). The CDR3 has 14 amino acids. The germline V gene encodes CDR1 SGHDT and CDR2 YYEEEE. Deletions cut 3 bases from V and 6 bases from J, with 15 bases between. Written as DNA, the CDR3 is TGTGCCAGCAGCTGGGGTTCAGGGGTGAATGGCTACACCTTC. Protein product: CASSWGSGVNGYTF.

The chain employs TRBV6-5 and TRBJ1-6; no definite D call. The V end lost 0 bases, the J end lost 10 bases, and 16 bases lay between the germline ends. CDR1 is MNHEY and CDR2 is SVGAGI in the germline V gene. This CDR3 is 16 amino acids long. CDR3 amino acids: CASSYSILGKRSPLHF. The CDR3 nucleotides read TGTGCCAGCAGTTACTCGATCTTGGGGAAGAGGTCACCCCTCCACTTT.

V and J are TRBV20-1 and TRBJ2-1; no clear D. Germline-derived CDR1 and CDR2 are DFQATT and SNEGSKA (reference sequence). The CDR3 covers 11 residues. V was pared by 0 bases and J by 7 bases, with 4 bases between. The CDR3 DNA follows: TGCAGTGCTAGAGATCTAAATGAGCAGTTCTTC. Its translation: CSARDLNEQFF.

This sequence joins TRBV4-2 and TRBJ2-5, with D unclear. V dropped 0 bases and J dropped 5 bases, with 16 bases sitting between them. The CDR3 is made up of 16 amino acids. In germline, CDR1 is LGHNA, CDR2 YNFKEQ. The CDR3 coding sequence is TGTGCCAGCAGCCAAGATTTGGCATCTGGGTGGGAGACCCAGTACTTC. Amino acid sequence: CASSQDLASGWETQYF.

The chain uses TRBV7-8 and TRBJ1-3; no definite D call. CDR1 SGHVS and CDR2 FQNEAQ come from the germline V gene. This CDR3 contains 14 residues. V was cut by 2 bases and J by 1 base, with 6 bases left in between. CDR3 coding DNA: TGTGCCAGCAGCTTATCGGTGTCTGGAAACACCATATATTTT. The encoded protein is CASSLSVSGNTIYF.

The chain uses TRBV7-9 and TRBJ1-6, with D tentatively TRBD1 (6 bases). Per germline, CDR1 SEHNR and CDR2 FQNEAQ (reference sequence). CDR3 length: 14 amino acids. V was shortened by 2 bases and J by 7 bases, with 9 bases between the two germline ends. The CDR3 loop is CASSLRTGNSPLHF. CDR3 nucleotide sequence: TGTGCCAGCAGCTTAAGAACAGGGAATTCACCCCTCCACTTT.

This CDR3 reads CASSDSMTTTRNEQFF. CDR3 in DNA: TGTGCCAGCAGTGACTCGATGACAACGACCCGCAATGAGCAGTTCTTC. The V and J genes are TRBV6-4 and TRBJ2-1; D is unresolved. The germline V gene encodes CDR1 MRHNA and CDR2 SNTAGT. The V end was cut by 0 bases, the J end by 6 bases, with 15 bases between. The CDR3 runs to 16 residues.

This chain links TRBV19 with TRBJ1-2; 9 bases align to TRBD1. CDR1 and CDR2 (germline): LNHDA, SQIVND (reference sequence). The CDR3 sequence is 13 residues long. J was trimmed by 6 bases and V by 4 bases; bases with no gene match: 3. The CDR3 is CASSTRTGDGYTF. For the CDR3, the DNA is TGTGCCAGTAGTACACGGACAGGGGATGGCTACACCTTC.

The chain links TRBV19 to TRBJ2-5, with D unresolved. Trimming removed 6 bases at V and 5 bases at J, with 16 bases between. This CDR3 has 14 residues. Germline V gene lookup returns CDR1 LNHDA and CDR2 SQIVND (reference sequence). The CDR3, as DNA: TGTGCCAGTAGCTCCGGGTTACAAAGGGAGACCCAGTACTTC. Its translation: CASSSGLQRETQYF.

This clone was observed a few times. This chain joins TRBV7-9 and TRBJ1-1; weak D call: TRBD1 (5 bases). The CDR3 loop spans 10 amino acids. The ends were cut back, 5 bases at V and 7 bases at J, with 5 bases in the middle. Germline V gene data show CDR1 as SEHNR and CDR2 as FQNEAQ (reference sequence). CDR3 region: CASSGGEAFF. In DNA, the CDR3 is TGTGCCAGCAGCGGGGGTGAAGCTTTCTTT.

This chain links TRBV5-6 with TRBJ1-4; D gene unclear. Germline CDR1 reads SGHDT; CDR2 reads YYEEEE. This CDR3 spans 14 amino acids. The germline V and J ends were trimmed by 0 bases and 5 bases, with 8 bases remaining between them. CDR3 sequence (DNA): TGTGCCAGCAGCTTGGGCTTAGAGAATGAAAAACTGTTTTTT. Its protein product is CASSLGLENEKLFF. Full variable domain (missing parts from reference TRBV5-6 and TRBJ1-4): DAGVTQSPTHLIKTRGQQVTLRCSPKSGHDTVSWYQQALGQGPQFIFQYYEEEERQRGNFPDRFSGHQFPNYSSELNVNALLLGDSALYLCASSLGLENEKLFFGSGTQLSVL.

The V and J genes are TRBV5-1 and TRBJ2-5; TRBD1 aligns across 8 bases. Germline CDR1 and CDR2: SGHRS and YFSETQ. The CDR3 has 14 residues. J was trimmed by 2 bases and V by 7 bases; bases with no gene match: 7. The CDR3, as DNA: TGCGCCAGCTCAGGGGGCCGAGGGCAAGAGACCCAGTACTTC. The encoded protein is CASSGGRGQETQYF.

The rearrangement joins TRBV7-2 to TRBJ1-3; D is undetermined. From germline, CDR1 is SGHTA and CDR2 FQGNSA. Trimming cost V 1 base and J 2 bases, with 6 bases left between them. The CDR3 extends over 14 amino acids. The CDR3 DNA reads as TGTGCCAGCAGCTTAGGTTCTCCTGGAAACACCATATATTTT. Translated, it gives CASSLGSPGNTIYF. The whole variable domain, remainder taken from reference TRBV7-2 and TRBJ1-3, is GAGVSQSPSNKVTEKGKDVELRCDPISGHTALYWYRQSLGQGLEFLIYFQGNSAPDKSGLPSDRFSAERTGGSVSTLTIQRTQQEDSAVYLCASSLGSPGNTIYFGEGSWLTVV.

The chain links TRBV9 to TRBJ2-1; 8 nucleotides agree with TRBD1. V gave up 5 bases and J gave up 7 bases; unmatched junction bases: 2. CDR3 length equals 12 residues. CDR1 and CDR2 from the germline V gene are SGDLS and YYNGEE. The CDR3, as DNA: TGTGCCAGCAGACAGGGGGATAATGAGCAGTTCTTC. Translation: CASRQGDNEQFF.